The clone carrying this TCR beta chain was detected only a few times. Its antigen is not identified. Germline assignment: CDR1 SNHLY and CDR2 FYNNEI. The V and J ends lost 6 bases and 2 bases respectively, with 13 bases between them. The CDR3 covers 14 residues. These data belong to a study of identical twins. MiXCR, run by TCRdb on the 5' RACE reads, gives a single entry per CDR3 protein. The table has roughly 770,000 distinct CDR3 sequences, about 20% seen once; the top ten hold under 15%. The study, taken as a whole, reports: Abundant beta clonotypes from cord blood had fewer insertions, unlike memory repertoires, which showed none. Conclusions relied on cross-sectional statistical analysis, not following the same donors.

The same specimen was also included in a second study, on T cells expressing NK-cell markers. That report notes: The authors restricted sorting to alpha-beta TCR T cells with an anti-gamma-delta TCR antibody in several experiments. In several donors, dominant clonotypes made up roughly 28.3-65% of CD3+CD56-NKG2C+ cells.

Sequences were obtained from PBMCs. The chain joins TRBV2 to TRBJ2-5, with a tentative D call TRBD2 (6 bases). The origin of this receptor is a woman aged 18-30 years in good health. The CDR3 loop reads CASSKGLRQETQYF. The CDR3 nucleotides are TGTGCCAGCAGCAAGGGACTGAGACAAGAGACCCAGTACTTC. Complete variable domain (other parts from reference TRBV2 and TRBJ2-5): EPEVTQTPSHQVTQMGQEVILRCVPISNHLYFYWYRQILGQKVEFLVSFYNNEISEKSEIFDDQFSVERPDGSNFTLKIRSTKLEDSAMYFCASSKGLRQETQYFGPGTRLLVL.